This record looks at one T cell receptor (beta chain) sequence and its context. As yet, its antigen is unknown. The data stem from a study of CD8+ T cells in alopecia areata. Background on the study: Among treated patients, oral tofacitinib was administered at 5 to 10 mg twice daily. The percentage of affected scalp area served as the score of severity for treated patients. Study conclusions and caveats: Many expanded lesional clones stayed in scalp and blood while on tofacitinib. Only one nonresponder was present, which leaves the link between baseline CD8+ expansion and response uncertain.

Treatment reported: oral pan-JAK inhibitor, 5-10 mg twice daily. RNA, once extracted, was reverse transcribed into cDNA for use as the sequencing template. Libraries were prepared by immunoSEQ multiplex PCR; TCRdb keeps only in-frame clonotypes and omits some of them. Among about 160,000 clones listed, roughly two thirds were seen once. The V and J ends lost 4 bases and 3 bases respectively, with 9 bases between them. Germline CDR1 SQVTM, CDR2 ANQGSEA. The CDR3 spans 12 residues. This clonotype was obtained from a human donor with alopecia areata. Specimen: CD4+ T cells sorted from blood, collected at week 4, from a patient treated with tofacitinib. This chain joins TRBV29-1 and TRBJ1-2; D is unresolved. The DNA for the CDR3 is TGCAGCGTTGGAATGACGGACTATGGCTACACCTTC. Its translation: CSVGMTDYGYTF.